This TCR beta chain is drawn from a study of cytomegalovirus exposure and HLA in healthy donors. 60 Vbeta and 13 Jbeta primers were used in PCR. Profiling relied on immunoSEQ multiplex PCR, and the TCRdb table lists in-frame clones only, not all of them. This table holds 210,000 or so clones, 77% found once. The sequencing sample was made of PBMCs. The sequence came from a woman aged 55-75 years in good health and CMV-seropositive.

In nucleotides, the CDR3 is TGTGCCAGCAGCTTACCGACTAGCGGGGGGGATACGCAGTATTTT. Translated: CASSLPTSGGDTQYF. This chain joins TRBV7-2 and TRBJ2-3, with 13 bases aligning to TRBD2. Germline lookup yields CDR1 SGHTA and CDR2 FQGNSA. The CDR3 consists of 15 residues. The J segment lost 6 bases and the V segment lost 2 bases, leaving 2 bases of the junction unmatched.